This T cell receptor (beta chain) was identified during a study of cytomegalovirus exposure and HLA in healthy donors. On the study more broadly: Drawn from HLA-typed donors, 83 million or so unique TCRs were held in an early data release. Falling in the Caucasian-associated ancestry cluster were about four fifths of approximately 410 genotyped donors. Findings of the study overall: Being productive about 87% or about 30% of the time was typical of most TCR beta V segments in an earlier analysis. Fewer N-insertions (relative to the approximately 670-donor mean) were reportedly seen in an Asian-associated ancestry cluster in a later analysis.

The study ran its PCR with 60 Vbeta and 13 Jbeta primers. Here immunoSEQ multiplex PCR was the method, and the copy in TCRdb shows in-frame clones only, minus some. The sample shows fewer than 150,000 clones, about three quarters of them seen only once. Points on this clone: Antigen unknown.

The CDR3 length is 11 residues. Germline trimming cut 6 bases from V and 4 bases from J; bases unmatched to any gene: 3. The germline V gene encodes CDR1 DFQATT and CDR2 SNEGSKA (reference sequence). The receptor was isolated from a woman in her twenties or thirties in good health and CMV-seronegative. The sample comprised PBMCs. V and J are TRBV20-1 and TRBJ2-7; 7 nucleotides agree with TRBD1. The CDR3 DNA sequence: TGCAGTGCCTCGACAGGGTACGAGCAGTACGTC. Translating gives CSASTGYEQYV.